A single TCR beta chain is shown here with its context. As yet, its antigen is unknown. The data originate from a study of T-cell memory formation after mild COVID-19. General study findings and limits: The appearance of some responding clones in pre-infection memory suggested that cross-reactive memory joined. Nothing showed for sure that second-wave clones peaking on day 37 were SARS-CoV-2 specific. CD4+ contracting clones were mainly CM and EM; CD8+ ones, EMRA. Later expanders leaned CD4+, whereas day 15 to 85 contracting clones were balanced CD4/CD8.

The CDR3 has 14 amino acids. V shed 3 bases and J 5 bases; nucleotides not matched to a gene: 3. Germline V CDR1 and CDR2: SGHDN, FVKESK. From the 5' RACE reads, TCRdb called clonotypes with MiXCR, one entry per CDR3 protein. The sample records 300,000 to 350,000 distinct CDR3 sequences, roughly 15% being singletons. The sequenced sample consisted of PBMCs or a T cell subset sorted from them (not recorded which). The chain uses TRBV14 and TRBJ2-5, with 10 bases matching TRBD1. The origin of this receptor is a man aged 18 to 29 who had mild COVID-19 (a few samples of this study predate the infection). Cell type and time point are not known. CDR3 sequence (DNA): TGTGCCAGCAGCCACTGGACAGGGGGGGAGACCCAGTACTTC. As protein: CASSHWTGGETQYF.